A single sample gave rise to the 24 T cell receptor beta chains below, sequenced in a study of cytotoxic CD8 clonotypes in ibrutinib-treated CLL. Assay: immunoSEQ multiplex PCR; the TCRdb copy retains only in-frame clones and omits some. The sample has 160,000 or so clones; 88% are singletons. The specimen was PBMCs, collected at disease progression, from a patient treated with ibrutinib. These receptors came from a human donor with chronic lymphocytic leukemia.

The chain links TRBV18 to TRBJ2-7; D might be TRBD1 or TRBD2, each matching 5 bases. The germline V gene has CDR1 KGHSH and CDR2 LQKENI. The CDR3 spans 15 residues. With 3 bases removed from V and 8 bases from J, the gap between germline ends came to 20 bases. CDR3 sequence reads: CASSPLLEGVLKQYF. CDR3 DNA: TGTGCCAGCTCACCGTTACTAGAAGGGGTCTTGAAGCAGTACTTC.

Here the CDR3 DNA reads TGTGCCAGCAGTTATCACCGGACAGTTCGCGGCTACACCTTC. Its translation: CASSYHRTVRGYTF. The chain links TRBV6-5 to TRBJ1-2, with D perhaps TRBD1 (6 bases). Germline assignment: CDR1 MNHEY and CDR2 SVGAGI. This CDR3 is built from 14 residues. Trimming took 3 bases from V and 8 from J, leaving 16 bases between them.

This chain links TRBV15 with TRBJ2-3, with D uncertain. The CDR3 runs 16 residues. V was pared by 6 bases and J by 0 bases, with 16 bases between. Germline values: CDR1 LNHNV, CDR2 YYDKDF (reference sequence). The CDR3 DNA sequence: TGTGCCACCAGTCGGGTTGGAGCTACTAGCACAGATACGCAGTATTTT. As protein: CATSRVGATSTDTQYF.

The CDR3 loop is CASRLNYEQYF. In DNA form, the CDR3 reads TGCGCCAGCAGACTGAACTACGAGCAGTACTTC. V usage is TRBV5-1 and J usage is TRBJ2-7; D gene ambiguous. From germline, CDR1 is SGHRS and CDR2 YFSETQ. V shed 5 bases and J shed 3 bases, with 6 bases lying between them. This CDR3 region has 11 residues.

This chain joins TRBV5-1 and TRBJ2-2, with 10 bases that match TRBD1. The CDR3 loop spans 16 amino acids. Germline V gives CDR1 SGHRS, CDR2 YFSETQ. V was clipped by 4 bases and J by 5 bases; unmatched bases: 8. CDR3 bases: TGCGCCAGCAGCCTCCCCCGACAGGGGGCAACCGGGGAGCTGTTTTTT. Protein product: CASSLPRQGATGELFF.

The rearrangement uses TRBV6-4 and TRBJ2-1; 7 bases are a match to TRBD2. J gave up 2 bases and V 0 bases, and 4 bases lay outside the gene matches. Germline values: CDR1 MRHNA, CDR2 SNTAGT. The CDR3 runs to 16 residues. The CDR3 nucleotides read TGTGCCAGCAGTGACTCCGGGGGAGGGCCCTACAATGAGCAGTTCTTC. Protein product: CASSDSGGGPYNEQFF.

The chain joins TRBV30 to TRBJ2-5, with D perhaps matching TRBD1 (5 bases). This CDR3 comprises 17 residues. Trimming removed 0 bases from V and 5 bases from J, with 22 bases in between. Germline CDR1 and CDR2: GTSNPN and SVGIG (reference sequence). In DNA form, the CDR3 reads TGTGCCTGGAGTGTAGGTCCAGGAAGGCTGAAGGGGGAGACCCAGTACTTC. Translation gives CAWSVGPGRLKGETQYF.

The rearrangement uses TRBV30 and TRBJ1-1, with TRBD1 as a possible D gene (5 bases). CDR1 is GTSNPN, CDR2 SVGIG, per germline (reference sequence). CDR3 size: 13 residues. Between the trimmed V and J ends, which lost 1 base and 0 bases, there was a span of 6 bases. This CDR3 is CAWSGQLNTEAFF. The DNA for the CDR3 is TGTGCCTGGAGTGGACAGCTGAACACTGAAGCTTTCTTT.

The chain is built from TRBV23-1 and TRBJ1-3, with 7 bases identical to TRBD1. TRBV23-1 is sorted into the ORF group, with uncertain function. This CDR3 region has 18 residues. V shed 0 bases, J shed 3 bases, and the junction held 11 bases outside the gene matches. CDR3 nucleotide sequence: TGCGCCAGCAGTCAATCTGACAGGGTTTGGTACTTTGGAAACACCATATATTTT. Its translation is CASSQSDRVWYFGNTIYF.

In nucleotides, the CDR3 is TGTGCCAGCAGCACACCTGAACAGGGGGCGTGGGGCTACACCTTC. Amino acids: CASSTPEQGAWGYTF. J is TRBJ1-2 and V is TRBV6-1; the match to TRBD1 covers 9 bases. V was pared by 6 bases and J by 8 bases, with 13 bases of the junction left unmatched. This CDR3 has 15 residues. Germline CDR1 and CDR2: MNHNS and SASEGT.

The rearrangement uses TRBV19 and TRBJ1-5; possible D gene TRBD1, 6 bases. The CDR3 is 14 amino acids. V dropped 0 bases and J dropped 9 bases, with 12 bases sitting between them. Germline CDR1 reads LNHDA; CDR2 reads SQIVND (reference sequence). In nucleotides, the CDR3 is TGTGCCAGTAGTATAGATCGGACAGTCGGGCCCCAGCATTTT. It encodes CASSIDRTVGPQHF.

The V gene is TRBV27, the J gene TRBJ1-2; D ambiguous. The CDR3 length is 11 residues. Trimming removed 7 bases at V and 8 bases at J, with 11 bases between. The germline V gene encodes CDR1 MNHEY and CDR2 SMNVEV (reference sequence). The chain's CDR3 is CASNDGEGYTF. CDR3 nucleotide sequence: TGTGCCAGCAATGACGGAGAAGGCTACACCTTC.

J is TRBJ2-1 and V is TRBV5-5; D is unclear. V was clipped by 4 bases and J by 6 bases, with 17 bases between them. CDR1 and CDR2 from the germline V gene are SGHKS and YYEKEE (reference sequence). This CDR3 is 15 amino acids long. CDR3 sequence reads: CASSPAGERSNEQFF. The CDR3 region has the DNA TGTGCCAGCAGCCCCGCAGGAGAGCGAAGCAATGAGCAGTTCTTC. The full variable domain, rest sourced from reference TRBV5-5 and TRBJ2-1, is DAGVTQSPTHLIKTRGQQVTLRCSPISGHKSVSWYQQVLGQGPQFIFQYYEKEERGRGNFPDRFSARQFPNYSSELNVNALLLGDSALYLCASSPAGERSNEQFFGPGTRLTVL.

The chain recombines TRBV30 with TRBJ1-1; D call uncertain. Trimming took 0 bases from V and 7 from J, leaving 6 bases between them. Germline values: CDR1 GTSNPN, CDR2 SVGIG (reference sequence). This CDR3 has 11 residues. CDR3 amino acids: CAWSVRGEAFF. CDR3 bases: TGTGCCTGGAGTGTACGGGGTGAAGCTTTCTTT.

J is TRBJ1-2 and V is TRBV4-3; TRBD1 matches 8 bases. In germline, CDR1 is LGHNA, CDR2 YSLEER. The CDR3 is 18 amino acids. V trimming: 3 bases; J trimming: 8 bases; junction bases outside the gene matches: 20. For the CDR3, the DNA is TGCGCCAGCAGCCACTTAGGCGCAGGGGGCCGTGATACGGGGGGCTACACCTTC. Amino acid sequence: CASSHLGAGGRDTGGYTF.

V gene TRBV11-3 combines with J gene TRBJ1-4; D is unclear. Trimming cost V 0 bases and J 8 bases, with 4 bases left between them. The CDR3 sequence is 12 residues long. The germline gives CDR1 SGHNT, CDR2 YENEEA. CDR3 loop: CASSLDREKLFF. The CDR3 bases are TGTGCCAGCAGCTTAGATCGGGAAAAACTGTTTTTT.

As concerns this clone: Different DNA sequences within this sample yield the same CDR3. CDR3 in amino acids: CASSSTGYEQYF. The CDR3 DNA sequence: TGTGCCAGCAGCTCTACAGGTTACGAGCAGTACTTC. The chain recombines TRBV7-9 with TRBJ2-7, with a weak D call TRBD1 (5 bases). This CDR3 contains 12 residues. Germline V gives CDR1 SEHNR, CDR2 FQNEAQ (reference sequence). V was trimmed by 4 bases and J by 4 bases, leaving 8 bases between them.

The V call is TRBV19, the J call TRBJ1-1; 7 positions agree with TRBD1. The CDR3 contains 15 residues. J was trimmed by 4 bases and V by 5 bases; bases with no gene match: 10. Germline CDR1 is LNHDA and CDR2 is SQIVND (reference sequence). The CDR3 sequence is CASSPETGYSTEAFF. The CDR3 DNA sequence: TGTGCCAGTAGTCCCGAGACAGGGTACTCCACTGAAGCTTTCTTT.

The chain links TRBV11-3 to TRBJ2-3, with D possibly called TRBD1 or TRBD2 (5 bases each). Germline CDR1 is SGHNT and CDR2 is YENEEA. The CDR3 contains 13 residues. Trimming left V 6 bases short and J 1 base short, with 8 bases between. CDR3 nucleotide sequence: TGTGCCAGCAGGGGACCAGGCACAGATACGCAGTATTTT. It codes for CASRGPGTDTQYF.

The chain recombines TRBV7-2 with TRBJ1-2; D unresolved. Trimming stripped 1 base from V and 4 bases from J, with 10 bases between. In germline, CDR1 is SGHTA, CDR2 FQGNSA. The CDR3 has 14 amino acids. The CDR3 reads CASSLVPARYGYTF. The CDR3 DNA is TGTGCCAGCAGCTTAGTTCCCGCGCGCTATGGCTACACCTTC. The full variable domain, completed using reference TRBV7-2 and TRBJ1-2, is GAGVSQSPSNKVTEKGKDVELRCDPISGHTALYWYRQSLGQGLEFLIYFQGNSAPDKSGLPSDRFSAERTGGSVSTLTIQRTQQEDSAVYLCASSLVPARYGYTFGSGTRLTVV.

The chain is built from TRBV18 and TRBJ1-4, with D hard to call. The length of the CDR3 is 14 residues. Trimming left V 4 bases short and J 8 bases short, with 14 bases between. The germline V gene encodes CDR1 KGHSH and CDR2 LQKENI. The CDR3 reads CASSLGGVSEKLFF. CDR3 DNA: TGTGCCAGCTCACTTGGCGGGGTTAGCGAAAAACTGTTTTTT.

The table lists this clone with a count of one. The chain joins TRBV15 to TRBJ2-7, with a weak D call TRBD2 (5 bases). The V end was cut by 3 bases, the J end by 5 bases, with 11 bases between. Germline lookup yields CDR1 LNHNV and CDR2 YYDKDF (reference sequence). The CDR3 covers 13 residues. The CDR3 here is CATSSGLINEQYF. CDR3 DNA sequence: TGTGCCACCAGCAGTGGACTTATTAACGAGCAGTACTTC.

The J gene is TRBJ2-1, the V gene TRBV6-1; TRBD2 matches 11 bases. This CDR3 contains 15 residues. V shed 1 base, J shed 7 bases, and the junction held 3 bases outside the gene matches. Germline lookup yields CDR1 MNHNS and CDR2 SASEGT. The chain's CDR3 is CASSEEASGGNEQFF. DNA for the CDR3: TGTGCCAGCAGTGAAGAAGCTAGCGGGGGGAATGAGCAGTTCTTC.

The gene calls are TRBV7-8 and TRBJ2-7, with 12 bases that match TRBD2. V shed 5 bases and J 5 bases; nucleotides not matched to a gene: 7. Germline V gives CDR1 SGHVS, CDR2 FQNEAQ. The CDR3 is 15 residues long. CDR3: CASSATRLAGDEQYF. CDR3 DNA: TGTGCCAGCAGCGCCACCCGACTAGCGGGAGACGAGCAGTACTTC.